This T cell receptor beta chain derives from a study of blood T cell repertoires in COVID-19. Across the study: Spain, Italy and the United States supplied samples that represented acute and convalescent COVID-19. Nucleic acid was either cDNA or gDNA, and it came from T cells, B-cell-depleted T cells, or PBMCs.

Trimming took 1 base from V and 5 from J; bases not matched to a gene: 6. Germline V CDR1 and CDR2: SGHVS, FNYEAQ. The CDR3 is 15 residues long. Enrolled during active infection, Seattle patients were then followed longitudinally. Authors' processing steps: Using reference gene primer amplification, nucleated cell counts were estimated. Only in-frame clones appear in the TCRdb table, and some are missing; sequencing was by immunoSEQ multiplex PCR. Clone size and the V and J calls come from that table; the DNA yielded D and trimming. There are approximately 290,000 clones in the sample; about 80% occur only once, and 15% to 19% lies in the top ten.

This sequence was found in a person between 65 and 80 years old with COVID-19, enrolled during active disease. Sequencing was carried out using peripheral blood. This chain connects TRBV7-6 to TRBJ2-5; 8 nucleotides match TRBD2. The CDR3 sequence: CASSLEPGGRETQYF. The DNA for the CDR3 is TGTGCCAGCAGCTTAGAGCCGGGAGGGAGGGAGACCCAGTACTTC.